Below, one TCR beta chain is given with its context. Its specificity is not known. While the first cohort had around 700 subjects, the donors belonged to the separate validation cohort of about 120 subjects. The data were obtained in a study of cytomegalovirus exposure and HLA in healthy donors. Findings and caveats of the study: The authors enumerated 180 or so TCR beta chains as linked to cytomegalovirus. Clusters of TCRs from the first cohort tended to co-occur in the 100 to 150 validation repertoires (as a later analysis found). The dataset shows that most TCR sequences were rare, while some public TCRs occurred in many donors.

This CDR3 region has 16 residues. Trimming stripped 0 bases from V and 0 bases from J, with 11 bases between. The V gene's germline CDR1 is SGHRS and CDR2 YFSETQ. Only in-frame clones appear in the TCRdb table, and some are missing; sequencing was by immunoSEQ multiplex PCR. The sample carries some 320,000 clones, 87% recorded once. Specimen: PBMCs. This receptor was identified in a woman under 40 in good health and CMV-seropositive. The gene calls are TRBV5-1 and TRBJ2-3, with D uncertain. This chain's CDR3 is CASSLGPIYSTDTQYF. Here the CDR3 DNA reads TGCGCCAGCAGCTTGGGGCCCATATATAGCACAGATACGCAGTATTTT.